This is a list of T cell receptor beta chains from one sample in a study of metastatic and nonmetastatic thyroid tumors. TCRdb ran MiXCR on the PCR reads. The sample lists a few thousand clones; around 30% were seen once. The sample taken for sequencing was adjacent normal tissue. All receptors derive from a male donor with papillary thyroid cancer or a benign thyroid nodule (not recorded which). Some clones in this sample may be carry-over from other donors' samples. CDR3s include the opening cysteine and the closing phenylalanine or tryptophan. D genes are given only for firm matches. The listing skips clone size in some rows; elsewhere it reads once, few, many or a size class.

>-|TRBV6-5|-|TRBJ1-1
CASSDSSMTEAFF
TGTGCCAGCAGTGACTCTAGTATGACTGAAGCTTTCTTT
>-|TRBV27|few|TRBJ1-2
CASTLQGGGYTF
TGTGCCAGCACCTTACAAGGGGGAGGCTACACCTTC
>-|TRBV9|medium-sized|TRBJ2-3
CASSGDPRAGTTDTQYF
TGTGCCAGCAGCGGAGATCCGAGGGCGGGGACCACAGATACGCAGTATTTT
>TRBD1|TRBV19|few|TRBJ1-5
CASSIAGQINQPQHF
TGTGCCAGTAGTATAGCGGGACAGATCAATCAGCCCCAGCATTTT
>-|TRBV6-1|few|TRBJ1-2
CASSLTGKGFGYTF
TGTGCCAGCAGTTTAACAGGGAAGGGTTTTGGCTACACCTTC
>TRBD2|TRBV2|few|TRBJ2-1
CGSSGTSCRFDEQFF
TGTGGCAGCAGTGGGACTAGCTGTAGATTCGATGAGCAGTTCTTC
>-|TRBV5-1|medium-sized|TRBJ2-1
CASSLEGGEAYNEQFF
TGCGCCAGCAGCTTGGAAGGGGGGGAGGCCTACAATGAGCAGTTCTTC
>-|TRBV7-8|once|TRBJ2-3
CASSSQGQGSTDTQYF
TGTGCCAGCAGCTCCCAAGGCCAGGGGTCCACAGATACGCAGTATTTT
>-|TRBV5-1|-|TRBJ1-2
CASSLEGQRGGYGYTF
TGCGCCAGCAGCTTGGAGGGGCAGAGAGGTGGTTATGGCTACACCTTC
>-|TRBV12-3/TRBV12-4|few|TRBJ1-5
CASSRDSSDQPQHF
TGTGCCAGCAGCCGAGACAGTTCCGATCAGCCCCAGCATTTT
>TRBD1|TRBV29-1|-|TRBJ2-2
CSVAGTGAMNTGELFF
TGCAGCGTTGCTGGGACAGGGGCTATGAACACCGGGGAGCTGTTTTTT
>TRBD1|TRBV6-1|few|TRBJ2-7
CASSDFRYGQGAGHEQYF
TGTGCCAGCAGTGATTTTCGATACGGACAGGGGGCGGGCCACGAGCAGTACTTC
>-|TRBV7-2|-|TRBJ2-7
CASSLAGRSYEQYF
TGTGCCAGCAGCTTGGCAGGGCGTTCGTACGAGCAGTACTTC
>TRBD1|TRBV12-5|medium-sized|TRBJ2-7
CASGLGTGLVQYF
TGTGCTAGTGGGCTTGGGACAGGCCTTGTGCAGTACTTC
>-|TRBV2|few|TRBJ1-2
CARSGGFQGIGGYTF
TGTGCCAGGAGTGGAGGGTTTCAGGGAATAGGAGGCTACACCTTC
>-|TRBV6-1|many|TRBJ1-2
CASSPQQGRNYGYTF
TGTGCCAGCAGTCCCCAACAGGGAAGGAACTATGGCTACACCTTC
>-|TRBV29-1|few|TRBJ1-2
CSVESGGVYTF
TGCAGCGTTGAGTCAGGTGGCGTCTACACCTTC
>-|TRBV2|medium-sized|TRBJ1-1
CASSVQGVGRPTEAFF
TGTGCCAGCAGTGTTCAAGGGGTCGGAAGACCCACTGAAGCTTTCTTT
>TRBD1|TRBV12-5|few|TRBJ1-2
CASGLATTGGYGYTF
TGTGCTAGTGGTTTGGCCACGACAGGGGGCTATGGCTACACCTTC
>-|TRBV5-4|-|TRBJ2-7
CASSLDDGRISYEQYF
TGTGCCAGCAGCTTGGACGATGGTCGTATCTCCTACGAGCAGTACTTC
>-|TRBV20-1|few|TRBJ2-7
CSARGETGRAYEQYF
TGCAGTGCTAGAGGGGAAACGGGCCGGGCCTACGAGCAGTACTTC
>-|TRBV30|medium-sized|TRBJ2-1
CACTTPGVDEQFF
TGTGCCTGCACCACACCGGGGGTCGATGAGCAGTTCTTC
>-|TRBV9|medium-sized|TRBJ2-5
CASSPRVGETQYF
TGTGCCAGCAGCCCCCGGGTTGGAGAGACCCAGTACTTC
>TRBD2|TRBV24-1|few|TRBJ2-1
CATSDSALAGTSSQFF
TGTGCCACCAGTGATTCAGCGCTAGCGGGAACCAGCTCTCAGTTCTTC
>-|TRBV10-3|medium-sized|TRBJ2-2
CAIRPGQFTGELFF
TGTGCCATCAGACCAGGACAGTTCACCGGGGAGCTGTTTTTT
>TRBD1|TRBV20-1|once|TRBJ2-7
CSARPITGTGGRYEQYF
TGCAGTGCTAGACCCATCACCGGGACAGGGGGCCGATACGAGCAGTACTTC
>-|TRBV14|once|TRBJ1-2
CASSQDLGGAAGYTF
TGTGCCAGCAGCCAAGATTTGGGGGGAGCGGCTGGCTACACCTTC
>-|TRBV10-1|many|TRBJ2-1
CASSELADLNYNEQFF
TGCGCCAGCAGTGAGTTGGCGGACCTAAACTACAATGAGCAGTTCTTC
>-|TRBV7-2|-|TRBJ1-1
CASSLKVSGEAFF
TGTGCCAGCAGCTTGAAGGTTTCGGGGGAAGCTTTCTTT
>-|TRBV28|-|TRBJ1-6
CAGKENLLNSPLHF
TGTGCCGGCAAGGAGAACTTACTTAATTCACCCCTCCACTTT
>TRBD1|TRBV6-5|-|TRBJ1-1
CASSYTPGTGGTEAFF
TGTGCCAGCAGTTACACACCCGGGACAGGGGGAACTGAAGCTTTCTTT
>-|TRBV12-3/TRBV12-4|few|TRBJ1-5
CASSFIVYQPQHF
TGTGCCAGTAGTTTTATTGTGTACCAGCCCCAGCATTTT
>-|TRBV6-5|-|TRBJ2-7
CASSYHQASKEQYF
TGTGCCAGCAGTTACCACCAGGCTTCCAAAGAGCAGTACTTT
>TRBD2|TRBV6-5|few|TRBJ2-7
CASSYDSGRAPYEHYF
TGTGCCAGCAGTTACGACAGCGGGAGGGCCCCCTACGAGCATTACTTC
>TRBD1|TRBV10-3|large|TRBJ1-6
CAHAGGVGSPLHF
TGTGCCCACGCAGGGGGCGTCGGTTCACCCCTCCACTTT
>-|TRBV6-2/TRBV6-3|-|TRBJ1-2
CASSYLGRNYGYTF
TGTGCCAGCAGTTACTTAGGCAGAAACTATGGCTACACCTTC
>TRBD2|TRBV7-3|many|TRBJ2-3
CASSLTSAGGDTQYF
TGTGCCAGCAGCTTAACTAGCGCGGGAGGAGATACGCAGTATTTT
>-|TRBV12-3/TRBV12-4|-|TRBJ1-1
CASSFGWLGAEAFF
TGTGCCAGCAGTTTTGGGTGGCTCGGGGCTGAAGCTTTCTTT
>TRBD1|TRBV27|few|TRBJ1-2
CASSLSGQGKWNYGYTF
TGTGCCAGCAGTTTGTCGGGACAGGGTAAATGGAACTATGGCTACACCTTC
>-|TRBV5-4|many|TRBJ1-2
CASSLVGPGPGYTF
TGTGCCAGCAGCTTGGTGGGGCCGGGGCCGGGCTACACCTTC
>TRBD1|TRBV10-3|large|TRBJ2-7
CAISEPTGGPHEQYF
TGTGCCATCAGTGAACCGACAGGGGGCCCTCACGAGCAGTACTTC
>-|TRBV6-2/TRBV6-3|-|TRBJ1-1
CASSYSRLFTEAFF
TGTGCCAGCAGTTACTCTCGGCTTTTCACTGAAGCTTTCTTT
>TRBD1|TRBV7-3|-|TRBJ2-1
CASSLRQGTHNEQFF
TGTGCCAGCAGCTTAAGACAGGGAACCCACAATGAGCAGTTCTTC
>-|TRBV5-1|-|TRBJ2-7
CASSLYTDSYEQYF
TGCGCCAGCAGCTTATACACAGACTCCTACGAGCAGTACTTC
>-|TRBV6-1|few|TRBJ2-7
CASRDPPREQYF
TGTGCCAGCCGGGACCCTCCTCGCGAGCAGTACTTC
>TRBD1|TRBV7-9|-|TRBJ2-7
CASSNRDRGEQYF
TGTGCCAGCAGCAACCGGGACAGGGGCGAGCAGTACTTC
>TRBD2|TRBV30|-|TRBJ2-2
CARTVGRDGELFF
TGTGCCCGGACGGTGGGGAGGGACGGGGAGCTGTTTTTT
>-|TRBV6-1|few|TRBJ1-1
CASIPTGLNTEAFF
TGTGCCAGCATCCCCACAGGGCTAAACACTGAAGCTTTCTTT
>TRBD1|TRBV7-8|large|TRBJ2-7
CASSDPPGQGYEQYF
TGTGCCAGCAGTGATCCGCCGGGACAGGGTTACGAGCAGTACTTC
>-|TRBV3-1|-|TRBJ2-7
CASSPSVGGIGEQYF
TGTGCCAGCAGCCCCAGCGTGGGGGGCATAGGCGAGCAGTACTTC
>-|TRBV9|-|TRBJ2-7
CASSVEGSTYYEQYF
TGTGCCAGCAGCGTAGAGGGGAGCACGTACTACGAGCAGTACTTC
>-|TRBV15|few|TRBJ1-6
CATSRDRPPGSPLHF
TGTGCCACCAGCAGAGATCGGCCCCCGGGTTCACCCCTCCACTTT
>TRBD1|TRBV27|-|TRBJ1-2
CASSLMTGGTYGYTF
TGTGCCAGCAGTCTCATGACAGGGGGCACCTATGGCTACACCTTC
>-|TRBV6-2/TRBV6-3|-|TRBJ2-7
CASILDSPYERYF
-
>-|TRBV6-2/TRBV6-3|few|TRBJ2-3
CASSYYRAPTDTQYF
TGTGCCAGCAGTTACTACAGGGCACCCACAGATACACAGTATTTT
>-|TRBV13|medium-sized|TRBJ1-1
CASSLGQGAFF
TGTGCCAGCAGCTTAGGCCAGGGAGCTTTCTTT
>-|TRBV6-6|few|TRBJ2-1
CASSYNGAYNEQFF
TGTGCCAGCAGTTACAACGGAGCCTACAATGAGCAGTTCTTC